These T cell receptor beta chains were read from a single sample in a study of T cell responses to AZD1222 COVID-19 vaccine. TCRdb's table, derived via immunoSEQ multiplex PCR, lists solely in-frame clones and lacks some. Of approximately 140,000 clones listed, under 95% are singletons. Sequencing was performed on peripheral blood, taken 28 days after the second AZD1222 dose. The origin of the receptors is an adult who received the AZD1222 COVID-19 vaccine. The CDR3 runs from the conserved cysteine through the conserved F or W. The order of the fields is clone size, V gene, D gene, J gene, CDR3 DNA, CDR3 protein. The D gene is left open where the match is weak. For some rows the clone size is stated as once, few or many, or as a class when expanded; others skip it.

NA	TRBV9	TRBD1	TRBJ2-7	TGTGCCAGCAGCGTAAGTCATGCGGGACAGGGGGTCTACGAGCAGTACTTC	CASSVSHAGQGVYEQYF
many	TRBV28	NA	TRBJ1-1	TGTGCCAGCAGCCAAAGGGGGTACGGGACTGAAGCTTTCTTT	CASSQRGYGTEAFF
NA	TRBV12-5	TRBD1	TRBJ2-3	TGTGCTAGTGGTTTGAGGGCAGGGGGCTTCACAGATACGCAGTATTTT	CASGLRAGGFTDTQYF
NA	TRBV2	TRBD1	TRBJ1-6	TGTGCCAGTCGAAGGGACAGCATTAATTCACCCCTCCACTTT	CASRRDSINSPLHF
NA	TRBV30	NA	TRBJ2-7	TGTGCCTGGAGTCCGGGGGGCTACTCCTACGAGCAGTACTTC	CAWSPGGYSYEQYF
NA	TRBV28	NA	TRBJ1-5	TGTGCCAGCAGTACCCAAAGCAGGGGAGATCAGCCCCAGCATTTT	CASSTQSRGDQPQHF
NA	TRBV7-2	NA	TRBJ2-7	TGTGCCAGCAGCTTAGACAGGGCCTACGAGCAGTACTTC	CASSLDRAYEQYF
NA	TRBV18	TRBD1	TRBJ1-4	TGTGCCAGCCGAAAGACAGGGCGTAATGAAAAACTGTTTTTT	CASRKTGRNEKLFF
NA	TRBV27	TRBD2	TRBJ2-7	TGTGCCAGCAGTTTCGACGCGGGGGCCTACGAGCAGTACTTC	CASSFDAGAYEQYF
NA	TRBV7-2	NA	TRBJ1-6	TGTGCCAGCAGCTCCCCGGCGTATTCACCCCTCCACTTT	CASSSPAYSPLHF
NA	TRBV28	NA	TRBJ1-5	TGTGCCAGCAGCCCTGCCGCCAAAAGTGGGCAGCATTTT	CASSPAAKSGQHF
NA	TRBV5-1	TRBD1	TRBJ2-7	TGCGCCAGCAGCGTACAGGGGGTGTCCTACGAGCAGTACTTC	CASSVQGVSYEQYF
NA	TRBV12-3/TRBV12-4	NA	TRBJ1-2	TGTGCCAGCAGTATCCGACAGCACTATGGCTACACCTTC	CASSIRQHYGYTF
NA	TRBV3-1/TRBV3-2	NA	TRBJ1-2	TGTGCCAGCAGCCCTTGCCCGGGGATCGGCTACACCTTC	CASSPCPGIGYTF
NA	TRBV24-1	NA	TRBJ2-2	TGTGCCACCAGTGATTTGAGGCAGGGTTGGGACACCGGGGAGCTGTTTTTT	CATSDLRQGWDTGELFF
NA	TRBV18	TRBD1	TRBJ2-5	TGTGCCAGCTCACCACCAGGGACAGGGAAAGAGACCCAGTACTTC	CASSPPGTGKETQYF
NA	TRBV30	NA	TRBJ1-3	TGTGCCTGGAACTCAGGGACAACGGATGGAGACTCTGGAAACACCATATATTTT	CAWNSGTTDGDSGNTIYF
few	TRBV14	TRBD1	TRBJ1-4	TGTGCCAGCAGCCAAGGACAGGGCGGTGAAAAACTGTTTTTT	CASSQGQGGEKLFF
NA	TRBV14	NA	TRBJ2-3	TGTGCCAGCAGCCATGGCAGGACCCAAAATACGCAGTATTTT	CASSHGRTQNTQYF
NA	TRBV28	NA	TRBJ1-1	TGTGCCACGGGGTCGAACACTGAAGCTTTCTTT	CATGSNTEAFF
NA	TRBV7-3	NA	TRBJ2-2	TGTGCCAGCAGCTCGCTGAACACCGGGGAGCTGTTTTTT	CASSSLNTGELFF
NA	TRBV27	TRBD1	TRBJ2-2	TGTGCCAGCAGTTTACACAGGGGGGTCGGGGAGCTGTTTTTT	CASSLHRGVGELFF
NA	TRBV30	TRBD2	TRBJ2-3	TGTGCCTGGAGTGAGGGTGGACTAGCGGGATCTAGCACAGATACGCAGTATTTT	CAWSEGGLAGSSTDTQYF
NA	TRBV29-1	NA	TRBJ2-7	TGCAGCGTTTTACAGGGCTACGAGCAGTACTTC	CSVLQGYEQYF
NA	TRBV7-6	TRBD1	TRBJ1-1	TGTGCCACCTCCTTGGGGACAGGTGGTACTGAAGCTTTCTTT	CATSLGTGGTEAFF
NA	TRBV7-9	NA	TRBJ1-5	TGTGCCAGCAGCATAACGACAGGCAATCAGCCCCAGCATTTT	CASSITTGNQPQHF
NA	TRBV5-4	TRBD2	TRBJ2-3	TGTGCCAGCAGACCCGGGACTAGCGCTAGCACAGATACGCAGTATTTT	CASRPGTSASTDTQYF
once	TRBV6-6	TRBD1	TRBJ2-2	TGTGCCAGCAGCCCCGCCGGGACAGGAGTCACCGGGGAGCTGTTTTTT	CASSPAGTGVTGELFF
NA	TRBV5-4	NA	TRBJ1-5	TGTGCCAGCAGCTTGGATGGGGGATTAGGCAATCAGCCCCAGCATTTT	CASSLDGGLGNQPQHF
NA	TRBV6-5	NA	TRBJ2-1	TGTGCCAGCAGTTACAGCGACAATGAGCAGTTCTTC	CASSYSDNEQFF
NA	TRBV9	NA	TRBJ1-6	TGTGCCAGCAGCGGAGGGGGGGGAATTTCACCCCTCCACTTT	CASSGGGGISPLHF
NA	TRBV11-3	TRBD1	TRBJ2-7	TGTGCCAGCAGCGGAGCCGGGACAGGGGATGGCTACGAGCAGTACTTC	CASSGAGTGDGYEQYF
NA	TRBV28	NA	TRBJ1-2	TGTGCCAGCAGCCTAGGGACGGCTCCTAACTATGGCTACACCTTC	CASSLGTAPNYGYTF
NA	TRBV3-1/TRBV3-2	NA	TRBJ1-1	TGTGCCAGCAGCCACGAACTAAGGATGTACACTGAAGCTTTCTTT	CASSHELRMYTEAFF
NA	TRBV9	NA	TRBJ1-2	TGTGCCAGCAGCGTAGAAACCCAGGCCTACTGGGGGGGCTACACCTTC	CASSVETQAYWGGYTF
NA	TRBV12-3/TRBV12-4	NA	TRBJ2-5	TGTGCCAGCAGTTTAGGGCTGGGGGAGACCCAGTACTTC	CASSLGLGETQYF
NA	TRBV9	TRBD1	TRBJ1-6	TGTGCCAGCAGCACAGGGACAGTTTATAATTCACCCCTCCACTTT	CASSTGTVYNSPLHF
NA	TRBV6-5	NA	TRBJ1-5	TGTGCCAGCAGTTACGACGGGAATCAGCCCCAGCATTTT	CASSYDGNQPQHF
NA	TRBV12-5	TRBD2	TRBJ2-2	TGTGCTAGTGGTTTGGTAGTGGTCCTAGCGGGAGGCGACACCGGGGAGCTGTTTTTT	CASGLVVVLAGGDTGELFF
few	TRBV29-1	TRBD2	TRBJ2-1	TGCAGCGCTAAGCGGGAGGGCAATGAGCAGTTCTTC	CSAKREGNEQFF
NA	TRBV6-1	NA	TRBJ1-5	TGTGCCAGCAGTGAAATGGACGGCTATCAGCCCCAGCATTTT	CASSEMDGYQPQHF
NA	TRBV7-9	TRBD1	TRBJ1-2	TGTGCCAGCAGCGTGTACCGACAGGGTGACTATGGCTACACCTTC	CASSVYRQGDYGYTF
NA	TRBV10-2	NA	TRBJ1-5	TGCGCCAGCAGTGAGTGGGACAAGCCCCAGCATTTT	CASSEWDKPQHF
NA	TRBV7-8	NA	TRBJ2-2	TGTGCCAGCAGCTTTAGGATCAACACCGGGGAGCTGTTTTTT	CASSFRINTGELFF
NA	TRBV29-1	TRBD1	TRBJ2-7	TGCAGCGTTGAAACGGACAGGACCTACGAGCAGTACTTC	CSVETDRTYEQYF
NA	TRBV14	NA	TRBJ1-2	TGTGCCAGCAGCCAAGGCAGGGCGTATGGCTACACCTTC	CASSQGRAYGYTF
NA	TRBV28	NA	TRBJ2-2	TGTGCCAGCAGTTTAGGTTTTCCAGGGGGGCGCGGAAAAACCGGGGAGCTGTTTTTT	CASSLGFPGGRGKTGELFF
NA	TRBV11-2	NA	TRBJ2-7	TGTGCCAGCAGCTTAGTAGGGTTCGAGCAGTACTTC	CASSLVGFEQYF
few	TRBV3-1/TRBV3-2	NA	TRBJ2-7	TGTGCCAGCAGCCCGGACCGCGGGAACGAGCAGTACTTC	CASSPDRGNEQYF
NA	TRBV5-1	NA	TRBJ1-1	TGCGCCAGCAGCTTGGGAGCCAGGAACACTGAAGCTTTCTTT	CASSLGARNTEAFF
NA	TRBV5-5	TRBD2	TRBJ2-7	TGTGCCAGCAGCTTGAGGTCGTTACGGGAGGGCCGCTACGAGCAGTACTTC	CASSLRSLREGRYEQYF
NA	TRBV28	TRBD1	TRBJ1-2	TGTGCCAGCAGCCTCAGGGGGAACTATGGCTACACCTTC	CASSLRGNYGYTF
NA	TRBV6-5	NA	TRBJ2-1	TGTGCCAGCAGCTCAACCACTTTGGGCTACAATGAGCAGTTCTTC	CASSSTTLGYNEQFF
NA	TRBV11-2	TRBD1	TRBJ2-3	TGTGCCAGCAGCTCGACAGGGGCAGATACGCAGTATTTT	CASSSTGADTQYF
NA	TRBV29-1	TRBD1	TRBJ1-1	TGCAGCGTTGAAGCCCAGGGGGCGACTGAAGCTTTCTTT	CSVEAQGATEAFF
once	TRBV24-1	NA	TRBJ1-3	TGTGCCACCAGTGCCGGGGGGGTCAGCTCTGGAAACACCATATATTTT	CATSAGGVSSGNTIYF